This entry features one T cell receptor beta chain sequence. These data are taken from a study of type 1 and type 2 diabetes patients. Trimming at V came to 1 base and at J to 3 bases, leaving 5 bases not matched to a gene. This CDR3 comprises 16 residues. Germline V lookup: CDR1 SNHLY, CDR2 FYNNEI. The PCR template was genomic DNA. Amplification of the beta chain CDR3 used 30 forward and 13 reverse multiplex primers. From the multiplex PCR reads, TCRdb called clonotypes with MiXCR, one entry per CDR3 protein. The sample consists of about 270,000 distinct CDR3 sequences, around 47% of them appearing once.

The rearrangement links TRBV2 to TRBJ2-3; 9 bases map to TRBD1. Sequences were obtained from peripheral blood mononuclear cells (PBMCs). This receptor was obtained from a young man with type 2 diabetes. The CDR3 nucleotides read TGTGCCAGCAGTGAAGTCAGGACAGGGGTAACAGATACGCAGTATTTT. Its translation is CASSEVRTGVTDTQYF.